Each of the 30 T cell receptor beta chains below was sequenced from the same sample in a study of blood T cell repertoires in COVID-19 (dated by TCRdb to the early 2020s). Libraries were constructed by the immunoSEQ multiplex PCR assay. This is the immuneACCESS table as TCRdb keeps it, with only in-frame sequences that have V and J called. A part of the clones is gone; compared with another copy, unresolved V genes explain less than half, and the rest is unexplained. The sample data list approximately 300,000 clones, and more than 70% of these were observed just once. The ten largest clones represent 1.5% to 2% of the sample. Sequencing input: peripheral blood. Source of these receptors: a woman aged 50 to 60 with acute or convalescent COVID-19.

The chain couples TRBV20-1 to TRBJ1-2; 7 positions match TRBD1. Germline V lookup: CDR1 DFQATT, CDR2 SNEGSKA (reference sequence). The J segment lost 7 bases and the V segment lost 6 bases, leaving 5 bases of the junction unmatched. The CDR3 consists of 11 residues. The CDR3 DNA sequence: TGCAGTGCCAAGGGGGCGCTTGGCTACACCTTC. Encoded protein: CSAKGALGYTF.

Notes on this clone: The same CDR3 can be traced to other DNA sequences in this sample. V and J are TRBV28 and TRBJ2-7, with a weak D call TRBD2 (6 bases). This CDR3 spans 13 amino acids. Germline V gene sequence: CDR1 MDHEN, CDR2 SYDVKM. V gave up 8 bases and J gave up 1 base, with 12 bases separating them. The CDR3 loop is CASSLGGSYEQYF. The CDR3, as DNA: TGTGCCAGCTCATTGGGGGGTTCCTACGAGCAGTACTTC.

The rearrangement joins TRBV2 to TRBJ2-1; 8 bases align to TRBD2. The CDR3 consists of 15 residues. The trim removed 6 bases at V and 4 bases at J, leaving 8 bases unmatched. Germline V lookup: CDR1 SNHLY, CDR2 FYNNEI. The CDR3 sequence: CASRGLALTYNEQFF. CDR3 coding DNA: TGTGCCAGCAGAGGACTAGCCCTAACTTACAATGAGCAGTTCTTC.

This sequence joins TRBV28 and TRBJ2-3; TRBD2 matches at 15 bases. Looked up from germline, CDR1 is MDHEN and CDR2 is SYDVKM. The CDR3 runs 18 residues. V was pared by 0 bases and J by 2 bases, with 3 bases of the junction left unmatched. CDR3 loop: CASSLWGLAGGHTDTQYF. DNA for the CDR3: TGTGCCAGCAGTTTATGGGGACTAGCGGGGGGACACACAGATACGCAGTATTTT.

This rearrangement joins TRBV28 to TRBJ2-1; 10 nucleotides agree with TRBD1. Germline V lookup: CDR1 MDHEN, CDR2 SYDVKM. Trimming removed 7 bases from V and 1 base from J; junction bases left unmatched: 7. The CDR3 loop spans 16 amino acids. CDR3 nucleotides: TGTGCCAGCAACCAAGACAGGGGGCTTTCCTACAATGAGCAGTTCTTC. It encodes CASNQDRGLSYNEQFF. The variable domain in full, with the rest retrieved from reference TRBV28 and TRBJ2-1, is DVKVTQSSRYLVKRTGEKVFLECVQDMDHENMFWYRQDPGLGLRLIYFSYDVKMKEKGDIPEGYSVSREKKERFSLILESASTNQTSMYLCASNQDRGLSYNEQFFGPGTRLTVL.

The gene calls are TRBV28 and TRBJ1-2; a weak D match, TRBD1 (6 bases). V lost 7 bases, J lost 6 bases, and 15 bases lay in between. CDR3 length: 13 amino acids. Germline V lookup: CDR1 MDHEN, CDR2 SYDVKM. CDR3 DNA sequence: TGTGCCAGCACCCCGGGACAATTAAATGGCTACACCTTC. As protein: CASTPGQLNGYTF.

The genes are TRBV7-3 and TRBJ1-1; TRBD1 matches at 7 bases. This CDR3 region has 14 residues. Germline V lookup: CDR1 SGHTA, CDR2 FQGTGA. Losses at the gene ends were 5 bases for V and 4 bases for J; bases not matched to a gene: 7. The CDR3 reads CASSPGGGGTEAFF. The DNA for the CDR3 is TGTGCCAGCAGCCCGGGAGGGGGCGGCACTGAAGCTTTCTTT.

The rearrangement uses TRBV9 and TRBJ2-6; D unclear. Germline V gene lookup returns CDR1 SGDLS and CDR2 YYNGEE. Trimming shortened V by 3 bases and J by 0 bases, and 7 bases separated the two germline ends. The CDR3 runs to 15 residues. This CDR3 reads CASSAEVSGANVLTF. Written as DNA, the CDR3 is TGTGCCAGCAGCGCCGAGGTCTCTGGGGCCAACGTCCTGACTTTC.

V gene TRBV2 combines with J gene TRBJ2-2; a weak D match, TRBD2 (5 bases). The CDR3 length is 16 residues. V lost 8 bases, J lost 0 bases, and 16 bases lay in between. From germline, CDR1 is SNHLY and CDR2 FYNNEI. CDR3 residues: CASRGWLDANTGELFF. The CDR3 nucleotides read TGTGCCAGCCGGGGATGGCTCGACGCGAACACCGGGGAGCTGTTTTTT.

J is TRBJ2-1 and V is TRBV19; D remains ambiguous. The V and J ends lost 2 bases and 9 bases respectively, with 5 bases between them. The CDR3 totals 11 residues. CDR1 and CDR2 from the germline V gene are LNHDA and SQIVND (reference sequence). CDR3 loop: CASSIPGEQFF. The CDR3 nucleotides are TGTGCCAGTAGTATACCGGGTGAGCAGTTCTTC.

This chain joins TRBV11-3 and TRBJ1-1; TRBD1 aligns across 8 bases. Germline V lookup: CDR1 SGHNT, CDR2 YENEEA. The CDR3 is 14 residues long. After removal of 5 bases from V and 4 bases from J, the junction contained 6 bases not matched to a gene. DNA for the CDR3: TGTGCCAGCAGCCCCGGGACAGGAACCACTGAAGCTTTCTTT. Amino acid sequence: CASSPGTGTTEAFF.

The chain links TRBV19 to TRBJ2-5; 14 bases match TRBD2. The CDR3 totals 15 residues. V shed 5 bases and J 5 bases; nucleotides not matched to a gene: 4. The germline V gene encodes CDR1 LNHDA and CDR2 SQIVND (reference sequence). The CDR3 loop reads CASSLGLAGAETQYF. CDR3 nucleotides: TGTGCCAGTAGTCTGGGACTAGCGGGAGCTGAGACCCAGTACTTC.

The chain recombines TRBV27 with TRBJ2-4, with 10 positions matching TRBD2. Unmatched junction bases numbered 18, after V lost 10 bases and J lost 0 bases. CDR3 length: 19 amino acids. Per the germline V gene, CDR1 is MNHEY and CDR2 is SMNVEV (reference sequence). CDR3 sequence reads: CATPVGLAGAGLAKNIQYF. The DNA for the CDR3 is TGTGCCACCCCTGTCGGGCTAGCGGGAGCCGGACTAGCCAAAAACATTCAGTACTTC.

CDR3 DNA sequence: TGTGCCAGCAACCTGGGGGCGGGTAACTATGGCTACACCTTC. This codes for CASNLGAGNYGYTF. The gene calls are TRBV5-6 and TRBJ1-2, with a weak D call TRBD1 (6 bases). Germline-derived CDR1 and CDR2 are SGHDT and YYEEEE. The CDR3 has 14 amino acids. Trimming removed 6 bases at V and 1 base at J, with 13 bases between.

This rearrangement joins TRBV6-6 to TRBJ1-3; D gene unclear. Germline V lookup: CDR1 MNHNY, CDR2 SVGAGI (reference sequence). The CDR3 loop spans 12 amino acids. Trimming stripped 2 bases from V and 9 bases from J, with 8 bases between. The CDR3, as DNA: TGTGCCAGCAGTTACCCCCGAGGCACCATATATTTT. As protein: CASSYPRGTIYF.

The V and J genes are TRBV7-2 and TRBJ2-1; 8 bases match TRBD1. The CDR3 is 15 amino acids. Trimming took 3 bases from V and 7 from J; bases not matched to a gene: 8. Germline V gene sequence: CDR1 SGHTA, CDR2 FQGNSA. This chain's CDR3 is CASSFGGQGRNEQFF. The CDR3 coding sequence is TGTGCCAGCAGCTTCGGCGGACAGGGTCGGAATGAGCAGTTCTTC.

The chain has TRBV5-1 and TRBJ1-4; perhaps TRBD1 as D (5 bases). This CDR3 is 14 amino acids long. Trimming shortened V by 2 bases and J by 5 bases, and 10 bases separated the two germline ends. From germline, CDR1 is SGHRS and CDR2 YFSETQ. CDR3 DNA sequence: TGCGCCAGCAGCTTCCGGGAGGGGAATGAAAAACTGTTTTTT. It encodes CASSFREGNEKLFF.

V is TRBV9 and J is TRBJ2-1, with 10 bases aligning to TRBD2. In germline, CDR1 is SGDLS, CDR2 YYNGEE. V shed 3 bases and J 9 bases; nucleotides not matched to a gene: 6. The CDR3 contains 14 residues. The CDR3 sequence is CASSAPSGSIEQFF. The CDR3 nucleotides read TGTGCCAGCAGCGCTCCTAGCGGGAGTATTGAGCAGTTCTTC.

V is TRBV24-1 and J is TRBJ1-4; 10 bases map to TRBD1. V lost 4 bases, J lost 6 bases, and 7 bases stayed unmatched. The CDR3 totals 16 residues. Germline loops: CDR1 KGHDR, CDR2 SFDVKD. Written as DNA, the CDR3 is TGTGCCACCAGTGACGAGACCGGGACAGGGGATGAAAAACTGTTTTTT. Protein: CATSDETGTGDEKLFF.

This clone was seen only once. The DNA for the CDR3 is TGTGCCATCAGTGAGCAAAATTCACCCCTCCACTTT. Its protein product is CAISEQNSPLHF. The chain recombines TRBV10-3 with TRBJ1-6, with D uncertain. Germline V CDR1 and CDR2: ENHRY, SYGVKD. V lost 2 bases to trimming and J lost 7 bases, with 3 bases between them. The CDR3 is 12 residues long.

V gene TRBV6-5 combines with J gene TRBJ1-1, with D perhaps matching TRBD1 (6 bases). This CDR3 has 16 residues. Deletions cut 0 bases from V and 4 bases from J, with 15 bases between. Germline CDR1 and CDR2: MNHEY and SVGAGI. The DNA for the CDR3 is TGTGCCAGCAGTTACTCGATCCGGGCAGGGGCCACTGAAGCTTTCTTT. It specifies CASSYSIRAGATEAFF.

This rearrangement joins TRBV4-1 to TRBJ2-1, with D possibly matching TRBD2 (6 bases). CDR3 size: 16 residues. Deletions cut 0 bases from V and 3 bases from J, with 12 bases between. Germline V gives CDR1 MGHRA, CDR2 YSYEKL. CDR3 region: CASSQEWTNDYNEQFF. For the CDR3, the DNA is TGCGCCAGCAGCCAAGAGTGGACTAACGACTACAATGAGCAGTTCTTC.

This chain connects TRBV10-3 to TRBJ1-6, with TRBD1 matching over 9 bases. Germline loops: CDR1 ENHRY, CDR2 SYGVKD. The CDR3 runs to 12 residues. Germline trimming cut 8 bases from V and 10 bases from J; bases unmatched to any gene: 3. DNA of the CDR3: TGTGCCATCCGGACAGGGGACTCACCCCTCCACTTT. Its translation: CAIRTGDSPLHF.

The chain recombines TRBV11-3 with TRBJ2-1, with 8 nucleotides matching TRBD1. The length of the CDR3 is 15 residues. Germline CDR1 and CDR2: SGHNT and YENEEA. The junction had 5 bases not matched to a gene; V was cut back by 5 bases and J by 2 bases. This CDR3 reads CASSPGGRAYNEQFF. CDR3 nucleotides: TGTGCCAGCAGCCCAGGGGGCAGGGCCTACAATGAGCAGTTCTTC.

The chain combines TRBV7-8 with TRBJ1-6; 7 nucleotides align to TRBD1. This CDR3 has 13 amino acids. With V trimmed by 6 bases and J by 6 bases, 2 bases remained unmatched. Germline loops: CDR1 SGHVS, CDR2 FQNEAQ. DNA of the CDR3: TGTGCCAGCAGACAGGGGTTTAATTCACCCCTCCACTTT. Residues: CASRQGFNSPLHF. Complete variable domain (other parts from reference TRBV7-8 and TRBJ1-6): GAGVSQSPRYKVAKRGQDVALRCDPISGHVSLFWYQQALGQGPEFLTYFQNEAQLDKSGLPSDRFFAERPEGSVSTLKIQRTQQEDSAVYLCASRQGFNSPLHFGNGTRLTVT.

CDR3 in DNA: TGTGCCAGCAGCACCCCGTTGTCGGGGTTGGGCAACGTCCTGACTTTC. This codes for CASSTPLSGLGNVLTF. The chain has TRBV5-4 and TRBJ2-6, with D tentatively TRBD2 (5 bases). CDR1 is SGHNT and CDR2 is YYREEE in the germline V gene (reference sequence). The CDR3 runs to 16 residues. The V and J ends lost 4 bases and 9 bases respectively, with 20 bases between them.

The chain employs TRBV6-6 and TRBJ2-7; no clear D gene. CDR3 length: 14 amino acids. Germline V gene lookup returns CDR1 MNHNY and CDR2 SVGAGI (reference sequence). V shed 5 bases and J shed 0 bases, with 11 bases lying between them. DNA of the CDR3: TGTGCCAGCAGTCTCCCGACACCCTCCTACGAGCAGTACTTC. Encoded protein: CASSLPTPSYEQYF.

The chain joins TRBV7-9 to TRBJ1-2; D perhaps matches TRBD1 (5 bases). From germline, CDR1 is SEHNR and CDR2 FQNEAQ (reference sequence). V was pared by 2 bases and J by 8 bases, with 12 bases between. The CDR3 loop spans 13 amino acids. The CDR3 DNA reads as TGTGCCAGCAGCTTAACAGGCCTTAGGGGCTACACCTTC. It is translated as CASSLTGLRGYTF. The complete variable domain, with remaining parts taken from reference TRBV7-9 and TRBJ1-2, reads DTGVSQNPRHKITKRGQNVTFRCDPISEHNRLYWYRQTLGQGPEFLTYFQNEAQLEKSRLLSDRFSAERPKGSFSTLEIQRTEQGDSAMYLCASSLTGLRGYTFGSGTRLTVV.

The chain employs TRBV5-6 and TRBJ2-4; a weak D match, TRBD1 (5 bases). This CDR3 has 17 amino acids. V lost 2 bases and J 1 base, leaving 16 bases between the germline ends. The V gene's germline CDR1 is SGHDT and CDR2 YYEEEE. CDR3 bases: TGTGCCAGCAGCTTATCAGGACACCAAGGGGCCAAAAACATTCAGTACTTC. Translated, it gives CASSLSGHQGAKNIQYF.

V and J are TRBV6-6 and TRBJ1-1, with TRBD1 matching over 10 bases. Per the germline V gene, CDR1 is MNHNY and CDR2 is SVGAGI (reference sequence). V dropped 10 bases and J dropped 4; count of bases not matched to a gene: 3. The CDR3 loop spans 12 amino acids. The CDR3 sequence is CANGQGGTEAFF. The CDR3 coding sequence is TGTGCCAACGGACAGGGGGGCACTGAAGCTTTCTTT.